This TCR beta chain is from a study of blood T cell repertoires in COVID-19. Study as a whole: PBMCs, B-cell-depleted T cells, or T cells provided the cDNA or gDNA that made up the material.

There are 15 residues in the CDR3. Looked up from germline, CDR1 is LGHDT and CDR2 is YNNKEL (reference sequence). V was pared by 4 bases and J by 6 bases, with 18 bases between. Original data processing: It was from reference gene primer amplification that nucleated cell counts were estimated. Sequencing used immunoSEQ multiplex PCR; TCRdb keeps in-frame clones, though not all of them. V, J and clone size were drawn from that table, and D and trimming were deduced from the DNA. The table has fewer than 85,000 clones, 70% to 90% seen once. This sequence joins TRBV3-1 (or the pseudogene TRBV3-2) and TRBJ1-1; weak D call: TRBD1 (6 bases). The source is a man aged 50 to 60 with active COVID-19. Sequencing input: peripheral blood. The CDR3 DNA sequence: TGTGCCAGCAGCCCATCATGGGGGGGGGCTTCTGAAGCTTTCTTT. Its translation: CASSPSWGGASEAFF.